This T cell receptor beta chain was observed in a study of T-cell reconstitution after alpha-beta-depleted transplantation in children. The germline gives CDR1 SQVTM, CDR2 ANQGSEA. The CDR3 is 15 amino acids. The V end lost 1 base, the J end lost 8 bases, and 18 bases lay between the germline ends. Molecular barcoding with unique molecular identifiers was used for the TCRbeta library. TCRdb re-called the PCR reads through MiXCR, storing one row per CDR3 protein. The sample consists of 400,000 to 500,000 distinct CDR3 sequences, 9.5% to 13% of them appearing once. The sequence came from a human donor who donated a stem cell graft to a child with acute myeloid leukemia. This specimen consisted of PBMCs from the stem cell graft donor, obtained from the stem cell graft. V and J are TRBV29-1 and TRBJ2-1; unclear D gene. DNA for the CDR3: TGCAGCGTTGAAGGTCGCTCATCGTCGGGCGATGAGCAGTTCTTC. Translating gives CSVEGRSSSGDEQFF.